The source of this T cell receptor (beta chain) is a study of blood T cell repertoires in COVID-19. Study overall: Samples of COVID-19 (acute and convalescent) were obtained from the United States, Italy and Spain. The analysed material was cDNA or gDNA that came from T cells, B-cell-depleted T cells, or PBMCs.

How the authors handled the data: Estimation of nucleated cell counts relied on the amplification of reference gene primers. Data came from immunoSEQ multiplex PCR; TCRdb stores just in-frame clones and leaves some out. Clone size and the V and J calls come from that table; the DNA yielded D and trimming. Among just under 350,000 clones listed, 75% to 90% were seen once. CDR1 and CDR2 (germline): MNHEY, SVGAGI. The ends lost 10 bases at V and 3 bases at J; junction bases unmatched: 8. The CDR3 has 13 residues. Followed over time, Seattle patients had been enrolled while infection was active. V gene TRBV6-5 combines with J gene TRBJ2-7; 8 positions agree with TRBD2. The sequencing sample was made of peripheral blood. This clonotype was sampled from a woman in her 50s with COVID-19, enrolled during active disease. The CDR3 loop is CATTGGGIYEQYF. The CDR3 coding sequence is TGTGCCACCACTGGCGGGGGGATCTACGAGCAGTACTTC.